This T cell receptor (beta chain) derives from a study of human T cells and chemical hapten exposure. As for the study in general: Patch tests containing 0.01% DPC, applied to the upper back, were read at 6 days. Whole-study findings and limits: Alopecia affecting every donor means their immune response may not match healthy people's. With DPC sensitization, TCRs exceeding 1 in 1000 frequency showed no change.

Time point denoted: patch test 1, 2 weeks after DPC sensitization. Treatment specified: therapeutic diphenylcyclopropenone sensitization with weekly scalp DPC. Germline CDR1 reads KGHSH; CDR2 reads LQKENI. With V trimmed by 0 bases and J by 7 bases, 11 bases remained unmatched. The CDR3 loop spans 16 amino acids. Individual cDNA molecules had unique molecular identifiers attached to them by the library. MiXCR was run by TCRdb on the RACE reads, yielding one entry per CDR3 protein. Seen here are 340,000 or so distinct CDR3 sequences, around 7% observed once, and the top ten hold about 8%. This clonotype has only a few counts. Its antigen is not known.

This clonotype was obtained from a woman younger than 35 with alopecia areata. Some clones in this sample may be carry-over from other donors' samples. The sample consisted of whole blood, taken in connection with sensitization to the hapten diphenylcyclopropenone (DPC). The chain is built from TRBV18 and TRBJ2-5, with 7 bases matching TRBD1. For the CDR3, the DNA is TGTGCCAGCTCACCACCATCTTTAAGGGGGCGCGGGACCCAGTACTTC. Its translation: CASSPPSLRGRGTQYF.